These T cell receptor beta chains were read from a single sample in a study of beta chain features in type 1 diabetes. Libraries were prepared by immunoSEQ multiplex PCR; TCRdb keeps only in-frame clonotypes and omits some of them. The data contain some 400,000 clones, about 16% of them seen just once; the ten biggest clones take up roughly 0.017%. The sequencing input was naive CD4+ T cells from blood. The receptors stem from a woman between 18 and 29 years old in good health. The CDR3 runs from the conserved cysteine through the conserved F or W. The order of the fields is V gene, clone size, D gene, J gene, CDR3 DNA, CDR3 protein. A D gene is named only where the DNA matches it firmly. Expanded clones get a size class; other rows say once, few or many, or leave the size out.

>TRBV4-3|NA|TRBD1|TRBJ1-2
TGCGCCAGCAGCCAAGGAGGGGACAGTATTAACTATGGCTACACCTTC
CASSQGGDSINYGYTF
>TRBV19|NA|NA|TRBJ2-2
TGTGCCAGTAGTCCATCCCCAGGGGTTAAGAAGGCCGGGGAGCTGTTTTTT
CASSPSPGVKKAGELFF
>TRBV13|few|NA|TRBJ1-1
TGTGCCAGCAGCTTAAGGGACATTGAAGCTTTCTTT
CASSLRDIEAFF
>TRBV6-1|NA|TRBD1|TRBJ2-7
TGTGCCAGGAGACAGGGGGTCGTAGGCGAGCAGTACTTC
CARRQGVVGEQYF
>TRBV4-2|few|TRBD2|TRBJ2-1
TGTGCCAGCTCGCCAAGGCGGGAGAGTGAGCAGTTCTTC
CASSPRRESEQFF
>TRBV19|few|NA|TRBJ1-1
TGTCGGGGGGGAGACGACATGAACACTGAAGCTTTCTTT
CRGGDDMNTEAFF
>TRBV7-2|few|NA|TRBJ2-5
TGTGCCAGCAGCGGGAGTCTCCAAGAGACCCAGTACTTC
CASSGSLQETQYF
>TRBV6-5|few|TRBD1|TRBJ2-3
TGTGCCAGCAGTCATCGCAGGGGGCTATCAGATACGCAGTATTTT
CASSHRRGLSDTQYF
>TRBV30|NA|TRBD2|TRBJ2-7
TGTGCCTGGAGTACTAGCGGGAGGGTCTACGAGCAGTACTTC
CAWSTSGRVYEQYF
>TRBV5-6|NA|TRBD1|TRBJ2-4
TGTGCCAGCAGCATCTTTGAACAGGGGGCCTGGGCCAAAAACATTCAGTACTTC
CASSIFEQGAWAKNIQYF
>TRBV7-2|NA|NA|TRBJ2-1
TGTGCCAGTACCGGGAACTCCTACAATGAGCAGTTCTTC
CASTGNSYNEQFF
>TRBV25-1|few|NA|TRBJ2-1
TGTGCCAGCAGTGAAGGCGCGACAGTTTTAAATGAGCAGTTCTTC
CASSEGATVLNEQFF
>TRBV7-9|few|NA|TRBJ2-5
TGTGCCAGCCGTGGGGCAGGGATGGGGGAGACCCAGTACTTC
CASRGAGMGETQYF
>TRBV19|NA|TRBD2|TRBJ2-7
TGTGCCAGCTCGGTAGCGGGAGCTGACTACGAGCAGTACTTC
CASSVAGADYEQYF
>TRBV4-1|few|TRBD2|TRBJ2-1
TGCGCCAGCAGCCAAGCTAGGACTAGCTCCTACAATGAGCAGTTCTTC
CASSQARTSSYNEQFF
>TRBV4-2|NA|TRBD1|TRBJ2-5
TGTGCCAGCAGCCATCCCGGGACAGGGGAAGAGACCCAGTACTTC
CASSHPGTGEETQYF
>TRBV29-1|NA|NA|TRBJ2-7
TGCAGCGCCAGACGCACATTGGGCTCCGAGCAGTACTTC
CSARRTLGSEQYF
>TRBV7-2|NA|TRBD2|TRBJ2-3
TGTGCCAGCAGCTCGGGACTAGCGGGAGGAGGAGATACGCAGTATTTT
CASSSGLAGGGDTQYF
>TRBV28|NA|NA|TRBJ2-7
TGTGCCAGCAGCGAGAGGAGGCCAGCCTACGAGCAGTACTTC
CASSERRPAYEQYF
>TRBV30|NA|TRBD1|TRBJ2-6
TGTGCCTGGAGCGGGCACAGGGGGCCTGGGGCCAACGTCCTGACTTTC
CAWSGHRGPGANVLTF
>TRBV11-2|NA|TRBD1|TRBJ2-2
TGTGCCAGCAGCTTAGATCCGGACAGGGGCACCGGGGAGCTGTTTTTT
CASSLDPDRGTGELFF
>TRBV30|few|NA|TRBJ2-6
TGTGCCTGGAGTGAAATGGCCTCTCCTGGGGCCAACGTCCTGACTTTC
CAWSEMASPGANVLTF
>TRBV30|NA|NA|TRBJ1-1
TGTGCCTGGACCCAGGGGTACACTGAAGCTTTCTTT
CAWTQGYTEAFF
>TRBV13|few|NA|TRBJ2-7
TGTGCCAGCAGCTTCCTCGCGACCGGGAGCTACGAGCAGTACTTC
CASSFLATGSYEQYF
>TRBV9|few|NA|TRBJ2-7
TGTGCCAGCAGCCCCAATCCCTCGGGCGAGCAGTACTTC
CASSPNPSGEQYF
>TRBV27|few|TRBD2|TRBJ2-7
TGTGCCAGCAGTTTAAAGACTAGCGGGAGTTACGAGCAGTACTTC
CASSLKTSGSYEQYF
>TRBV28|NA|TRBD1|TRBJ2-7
TGTGCCTCGCGGACAGGGGCCTACGAGCAGTACTTC
CASRTGAYEQYF
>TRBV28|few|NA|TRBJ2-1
TGTGCCAGCAGTTTAACGAGCCATGAGCAGTTCTTC
CASSLTSHEQFF
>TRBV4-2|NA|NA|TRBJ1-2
TGTGCCAGCGCTTCCGGGACTCCAGCTCGAGGCTACACCTTC
CASASGTPARGYTF
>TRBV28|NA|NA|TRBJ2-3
TGTGCCAGCTTTACTAGCACAGATACGCAGTATTTT
CASFTSTDTQYF
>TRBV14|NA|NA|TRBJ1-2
TGTGCCAGCAGCCCAATGACAGGACCCTATGGCTACACCTTC
CASSPMTGPYGYTF
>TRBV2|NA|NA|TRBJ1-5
TGTGCCACGACCCGGGGATATGATCAGCCCCAGCATTTT
CATTRGYDQPQHF
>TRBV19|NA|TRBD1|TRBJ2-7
TGTGCCAGTAGTATGTCCGGGACAGGCCCGTCCTACGAGCAGTACTTC
CASSMSGTGPSYEQYF
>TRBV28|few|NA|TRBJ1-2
TGTGCCAGCAGGCAGGGGCAATACGTCTATGGCTACACCTTC
CASRQGQYVYGYTF
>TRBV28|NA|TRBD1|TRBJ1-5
TGTGCCAGCAGCCGACAGGGGCGCAATCAGCCCCAGCATTTT
CASSRQGRNQPQHF
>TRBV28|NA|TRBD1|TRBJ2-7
TGTGCCAGCAGTCCGGGGCCGGGACAGGGACCCTACGAGCAGTACTTC
CASSPGPGQGPYEQYF
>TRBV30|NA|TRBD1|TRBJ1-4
TGTGCCTGGGGGCCAGGGGGTTTTAATGAAAAACTGTTTTTT
CAWGPGGFNEKLFF
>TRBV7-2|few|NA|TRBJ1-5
TGTGCCAGCAGCCCGCGGCCTGGGGGCCTCAATCAGCCCCAGCATTTT
CASSPRPGGLNQPQHF
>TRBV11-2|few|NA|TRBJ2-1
TGTGCCAGCAGCTTAGCGTTATATAGAGGACTTACCTACAATGAGCAGTTCTTC
CASSLALYRGLTYNEQFF
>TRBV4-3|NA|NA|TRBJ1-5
TGCGCCAGCAGCCAAGATTCAGGGCAGCGCAATCAGCCCCAGCATTTT
CASSQDSGQRNQPQHF
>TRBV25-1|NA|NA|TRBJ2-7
TGTGCCAGCAGTGAGCTCAAGATCCCAGCCTACGAGCAGTACTTC
CASSELKIPAYEQYF
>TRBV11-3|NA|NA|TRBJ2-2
TGTGCCAGCAGCTTAGCGGCCGGGGAGCTGTTTTTT
CASSLAAGELFF
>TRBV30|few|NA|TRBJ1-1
TGTGCCTGGACTCCGGAACCGGGGAACACTGAAGCTTTCTTT
CAWTPEPGNTEAFF
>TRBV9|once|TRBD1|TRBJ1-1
TGTGCCAGCAGGCCAGGGGGCGCGGTGAACACTGAAGCTTTCTTT
CASRPGGAVNTEAFF
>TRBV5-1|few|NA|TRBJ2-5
TGCGCCAGCAAACGGGAGCCCCGACCCACCGAGACCCAGTACTTC
CASKREPRPTETQYF
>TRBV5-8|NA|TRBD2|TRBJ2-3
TGTGCCAGCAGCTCGGCGAAAATAGCGGGGAGCACAGATACGCAGTATTTT
CASSSAKIAGSTDTQYF
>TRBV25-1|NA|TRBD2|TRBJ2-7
TGTGCCAGCAGTGAATACGGGGGGGGGCAGTACTTC
CASSEYGGGQYF
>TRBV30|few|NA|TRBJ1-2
TGTGCCTGGGGACAGAACTATGGCTACACCTTC
CAWGQNYGYTF
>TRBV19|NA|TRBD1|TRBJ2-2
TGTGCCAGTACCGACAGGGGGAACACCGGGGAGCTGTTTTTT
CASTDRGNTGELFF
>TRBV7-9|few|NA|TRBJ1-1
TGTGCCAGCAGCTTAGATGGGGAGGGGACCACTGAAGCTTTCTTT
CASSLDGEGTTEAFF